A selection of T cell receptor beta chains follows, all from one sample in a study of OX40 agonist ivuxolimab in advanced cancers. TCRdb's copy holds only in-frame clones and misses some; the assay was immunoSEQ multiplex PCR. Of over 40,000 clones listed, 80% were seen once; the top ten hold roughly 5%. This material consisted of CD4+ or CD8+ T cells sorted from blood, taken in a trial of the OX40 agonist ivuxolimab. Receptors originate from an adult with an advanced solid tumor such as melanoma, head and neck, liver or kidney cancer. Each CDR3 is given with its conserved first and last residue. The D gene is left open where the match is weak.

v_gene | d_gene | CDR3aa
TRBV19 | NA | CASSIVVYAGEQFF
TRBV28 | NA | CASSPQGVGTEAFF
TRBV5-1 | NA | CASSLELISYEQYF
TRBV5-6 | TRBD1 | CASSDRVGYTF
TRBV7-9 | NA | CASSVETGKLYF
TRBV2 | NA | CASSEVVYNEQFF
TRBV15 | NA | CATSRSVGDTEAFF
TRBV7-9 | NA | CASSTAREATRAFF
TRBV11-2 | NA | CASSSSRGGGTEAFF
TRBV25-1 | TRBD1 | CASRRQGNAGELFF
TRBV28 | NA | CASSPPFPQPYGYTF
TRBV16 | NA | CASSLHVRGNTEAFF
TRBV27 | TRBD2 | CASRRLAERQETQYF
TRBV4-1 | NA | CASSHVDRVANEKLFF
TRBV27 | TRBD1 | CASSAAGQGRTEAFF
TRBV5-1 | NA | CASSFFGKSGGNTIYF
TRBV4-2 | TRBD2 | CASRSPSGRGGEQFF
TRBV5-5 | TRBD1 | CASSFRTGRTEAFF
TRBV27 | TRBD1 | CASSLYGQGAPNTEAFF
TRBV10-3 | TRBD2 | CAISGAGVYEQYF
TRBV7-9 | NA | CASSSQGPNTGELFF
TRBV18 | NA | CASSPFRDLDTEAFF
TRBV2 | NA | CASSEAGNYGYTF
TRBV5-1 | NA | CASSLGAFQETQYF
TRBV11-3 | TRBD2 | CASSLVSGGRGDTQYF
TRBV29-1 | NA | CSVEGHLTEAFF
TRBV5-1 | NA | CASSLDGTPTPDEAFF
TRBV7-9 | NA | CASSLVRETQYF
TRBV11-3 | NA | CASSLQSGDDTQYF
TRBV25-1 | TRBD1 | CASSELIRGRRDEQFF
TRBV19 | NA | CASSINRVSEQYF
TRBV7-9 | NA | CASSLVGGLNTEAFF
TRBV28 | TRBD1 | CASSLLLGQGDGQYF
TRBV28 | TRBD1 | CASVWGQGNYGYTF
TRBV30 | TRBD1 | CASDRGYEQYF
TRBV18 | NA | CASSRANTGELFF
TRBV27 | NA | CASSLHGYSYEQYF
TRBV19 | TRBD1 | CASNQDRAGNQPQHF
TRBV7-9 | TRBD1 | CASSSDRGFFYEQYF
TRBV6-5 | NA | CASSYSGYRYGYTF
TRBV27 | TRBD1 | CASGLTGGYGYTF
TRBV10-3 | NA | CAISDIGRRSEQFF
TRBV4-2 | NA | CASSQEVWYNEQFF
TRBV18 | NA | CASSPMSVTEAFF
TRBV27 | NA | CASSLLPGANVLTF
TRBV5-4 | NA | CASSTSGASGEQYF
TRBV5-1 | TRBD1 | CASSLEGQGRTGELFF
TRBV2 | NA | CASSGSPGTDAYEQYF
TRBV30 | NA | CAWSVLTGGEKLFF
TRBV11-3 | NA | CASRGGPNNEQFF
TRBV6-1 | NA | CASSPELTDTQYF
TRBV12-5 | NA | CASGLVLLREGTEAFF
TRBV27 | NA | CASRRAGNQPQHF
TRBV9 | NA | CASSVDSHNTEAFF
TRBV18 | NA | CASSSSGDPSGNTIYF
TRBV5-1 | TRBD1 | CASSAGTGFGETQYF
TRBV4-2 | NA | CASSLGSQGQKLFF